This T cell receptor (beta chain) was sequenced during a study of control samples from healthy donors and cancer patients. The data were produced by immunoSEQ multiplex PCR, yet TCRdb's version contains in-frame clones alone and is incomplete. The table lists 130,000 or so clones, over 75% of them singletons, with about 3.4% in the top ten. Sequencing was carried out using blood. This TCR derives from a man over 45 in good health.

The DNA for the CDR3 is TGTGCCAGCAGCGTAAGTTCCCCCACCGGGGAGCTGTTTTTT. This gives the protein CASSVSSPTGELFF. The gene calls are TRBV9 and TRBJ2-2; no clear D. Trimming took off 1 base at V and 4 bases at J, with 8 bases between the two ends. CDR1 and CDR2 from the germline V gene are SGDLS and YYNGEE. The CDR3 consists of 14 residues.